The 4 T cell receptor beta chains reported below all come from one sample, sequenced in a study of Graves' ophthalmopathy and Graves' hyperthyroidism. TCR beta CDR3 regions were amplified from RNA transcripts. HTBI primers served in a first-round RT-PCR, which a second-round multiplex PCR followed. TCRdb re-called the multiplex PCR reads through MiXCR, storing one row per CDR3 protein. The sample yields over a million distinct CDR3 sequences, about two fifths seen once. The specimen was peripheral blood or thyroid tissue (not recorded which). The receptors were sampled from an adult man with Graves' hyperthyroidism.

This clonotype was detected ten times or more. V gene TRBV25-1 combines with J gene TRBJ2-7; D remains unclear. CDR3 length equals 12 residues. Germline CDR1 and CDR2: MGHDK and SYGVNS. Trimming removed 2 bases from V and 5 bases from J, with 7 bases in between. CDR3 loop: CASSERTHEQYF. As DNA, the CDR3 is TGTGCCAGCAGTGAAAGAACTCACGAGCAGTACTTC.

The rearrangement joins TRBV7-2 to TRBJ1-3, with D possibly being TRBD1 (6 bases). CDR3 size: 14 residues. Per the germline V gene, CDR1 is SGHTA and CDR2 is FQGNSA. V lost 4 bases to trimming and J lost 7 bases, with 14 bases between them. CDR3 amino acids: CASSSKGGGNTIYF. The CDR3 DNA is TGTGCCAGCAGCTCTAAGGGAGGGGGGAACACCATATATTTT.

This clonotype was picked up many times. V gene TRBV7-9 combines with J gene TRBJ2-7; TRBD1 agrees at 7 bases. Germline CDR1 reads SEHNR; CDR2 reads FQNEAQ (reference sequence). J was trimmed by 3 bases and V by 6 bases; bases with no gene match: 5. CDR3 length: 13 residues. The CDR3 bases are TGTGCCAGCAGACCTGACAGGGACTACGAGCAGTACTTC. This translates into CASRPDRDYEQYF.

This clonotype has a count of ten or more. The chain joins TRBV7-9 to TRBJ1-2, with unresolved D. Per germline, CDR1 SEHNR and CDR2 FQNEAQ (reference sequence). Trimming shortened V by 7 bases and J by 8 bases, and 17 bases separated the two germline ends. CDR3 length equals 13 residues. The chain's CDR3 is CASTSSYTAGYTF. The CDR3 DNA reads TGTGCCAGCACCTCTTCCTATACCGCCGGCTACACCTTC. The full variable domain, its missing parts supplied by reference TRBV7-9 and TRBJ1-2, is DTGVSQNPRHKITKRGQNVTFRCDPISEHNRLYWYRQTLGQGPEFLTYFQNEAQLEKSRLLSDRFSAERPKGSFSTLEIQRTEQGDSAMYLCASTSSYTAGYTFGSGTRLTVV.